This TCR beta chain came from a study of radiotherapy plus CTLA-4 blockade in lung cancer. General study findings and limits: Interferon-beta and early blood T cell clone dynamics reportedly predicted response best.

Only in-frame clones appear in the TCRdb table, and some are missing; sequencing was by immunoSEQ multiplex PCR. The sample holds just under 45,000 clones; less than 75% are singletons and the top ten take 20% to 25%. On this clone: What it recognizes is unknown. The junction and the germline gene differ at one end; a read error may be behind it.

Germline CDR1 reads SSHAT; CDR2 reads FNYEAQ (reference sequence). The CDR3 covers 16 residues. Chemo-refractory metastatic non-small-cell lung cancer patients underwent focal radiation alongside CTLA-4 blockade with ipilimumab. The receptor was derived from a human donor with non-small cell lung cancer who had a partial response to radiotherapy plus ipilimumab. This material consisted of peripheral blood, taken from a patient treated with radiotherapy plus ipilimumab. The rearrangement uses TRBV7-7 and TRBJ2-5; 8 bases fit TRBD2. The chain's CDR3 is CASSVGGAPDLETQYF. The CDR3 DNA sequence: TGTGCTAGCAGCGTCGGGGGGGCCCCGGATTTGGAGACCCAGTACTTC.